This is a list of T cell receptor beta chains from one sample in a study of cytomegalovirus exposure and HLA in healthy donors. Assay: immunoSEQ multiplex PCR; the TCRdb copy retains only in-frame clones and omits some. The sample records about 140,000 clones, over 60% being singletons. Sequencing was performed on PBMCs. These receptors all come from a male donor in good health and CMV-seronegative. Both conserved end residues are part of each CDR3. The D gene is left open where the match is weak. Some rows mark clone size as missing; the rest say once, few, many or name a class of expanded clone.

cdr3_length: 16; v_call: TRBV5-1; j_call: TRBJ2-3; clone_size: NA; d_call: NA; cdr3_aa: CASAIPGSPSTDTQYF; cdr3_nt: TGCGCCAGCGCGATCCCGGGGTCCCCAAGCACAGATACGCAGTATTTT
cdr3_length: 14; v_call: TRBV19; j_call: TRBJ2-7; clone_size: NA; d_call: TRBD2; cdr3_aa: CASRGLADSYEQYF; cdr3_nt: TGTGCCAGTAGAGGACTAGCGGATTCCTACGAGCAGTACTTC
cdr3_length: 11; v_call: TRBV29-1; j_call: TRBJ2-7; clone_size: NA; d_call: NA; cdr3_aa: CSVSQAYEQYF; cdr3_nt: TGCAGCGTTTCCCAGGCTTACGAGCAGTACTTC
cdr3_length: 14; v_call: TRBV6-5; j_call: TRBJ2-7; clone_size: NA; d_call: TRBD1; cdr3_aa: CASSYSEGANEQYF; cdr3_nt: TGTGCCAGCAGTTACTCTGAGGGGGCTAACGAGCAGTACTTC
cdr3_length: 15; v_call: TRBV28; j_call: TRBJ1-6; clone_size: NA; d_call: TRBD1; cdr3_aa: CASSLSGQGYSPLHF; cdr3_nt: TGTGCCAGCAGTTTATCGGGACAGGGCTATTCACCCCTCCACTTT
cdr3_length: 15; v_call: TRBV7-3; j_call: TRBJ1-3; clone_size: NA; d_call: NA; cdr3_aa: CASSLNAARGNTIYF; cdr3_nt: TGTGCCAGCAGCTTAAATGCGGCCCGAGGAAACACCATATATTTT
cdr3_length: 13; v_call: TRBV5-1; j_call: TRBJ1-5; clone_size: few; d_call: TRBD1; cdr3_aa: CASTGEPGQPQHF; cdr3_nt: TGCGCCAGTACAGGGGAGCCGGGACAGCCCCAGCATTTT
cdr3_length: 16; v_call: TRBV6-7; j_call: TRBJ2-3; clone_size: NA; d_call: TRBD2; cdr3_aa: CASSGLAALKEDTQYF; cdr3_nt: TGTGCCAGCAGCGGACTAGCGGCCTTAAAGGAAGATACGCAGTATTTT
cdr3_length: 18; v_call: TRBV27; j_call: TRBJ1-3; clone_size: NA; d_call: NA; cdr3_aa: CASSPRLRGGTSGNTIYF; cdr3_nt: TGTGCCAGCAGTCCCAGGCTTCGGGGGGGGACCTCTGGAAACACCATATATTTT
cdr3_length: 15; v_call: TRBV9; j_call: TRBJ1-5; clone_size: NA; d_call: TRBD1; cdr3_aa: CASSVRDRGGRPQHF; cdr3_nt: TGTGCTAGCAGCGTAAGGGACAGGGGAGGTCGGCCCCAGCATTTT
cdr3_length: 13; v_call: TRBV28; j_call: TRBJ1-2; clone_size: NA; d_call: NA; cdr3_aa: CASRGGATYGYTF; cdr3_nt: TGTGCCAGCAGGGGAGGGGCGACCTATGGCTACACCTTC
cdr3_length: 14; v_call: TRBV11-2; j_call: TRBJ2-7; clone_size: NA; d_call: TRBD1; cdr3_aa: CASSHRDSSRWQYF; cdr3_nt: TGTGCCAGCAGTCACCGGGACAGCTCCAGGTGGCAGTACTTC
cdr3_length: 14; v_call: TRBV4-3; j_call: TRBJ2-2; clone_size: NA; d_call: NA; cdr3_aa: CASSQQFNTGELFF; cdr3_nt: TGCGCCAGCAGCCAACAATTTAACACCGGGGAGCTGTTTTTT
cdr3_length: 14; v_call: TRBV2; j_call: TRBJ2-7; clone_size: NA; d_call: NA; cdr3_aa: CASTSTGLAYEQYF; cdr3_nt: TGTGCCAGCACCTCAACAGGGTTGGCCTACGAGCAGTACTTC
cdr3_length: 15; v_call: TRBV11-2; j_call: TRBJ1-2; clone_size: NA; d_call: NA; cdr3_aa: CASSLVRGSNYGYTF; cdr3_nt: TGTGCCAGCAGCTTAGTAAGAGGTTCTAACTATGGCTACACCTTC
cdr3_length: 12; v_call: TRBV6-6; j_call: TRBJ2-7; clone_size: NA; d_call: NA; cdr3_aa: CASRGGAGEQYF; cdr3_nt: TGTGCCAGCAGGGGAGGAGCGGGCGAGCAGTACTTC
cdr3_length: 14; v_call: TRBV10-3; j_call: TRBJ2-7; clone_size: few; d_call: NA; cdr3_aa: CAIKDRDSSYEQYF; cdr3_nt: TGTGCCATCAAAGACCGGGACTCATCCTACGAGCAGTACTTC
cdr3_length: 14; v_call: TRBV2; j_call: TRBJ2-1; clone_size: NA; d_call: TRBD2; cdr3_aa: CASTLAGGPFEQFF; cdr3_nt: TGTGCCAGCACCCTAGCGGGGGGGCCTTTTGAGCAGTTCTTC
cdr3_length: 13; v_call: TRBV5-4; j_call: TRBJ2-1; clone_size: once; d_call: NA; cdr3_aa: CASSLAFRNEQFF; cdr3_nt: TGTGCCAGCAGCTTGGCCTTTCGGAATGAGCAGTTCTTC
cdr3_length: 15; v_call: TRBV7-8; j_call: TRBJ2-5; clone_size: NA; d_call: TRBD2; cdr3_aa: CASSLGLAFQETQYF; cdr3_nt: TGTGCCAGCAGCTTGGGACTAGCGTTTCAAGAGACCCAGTACTTC
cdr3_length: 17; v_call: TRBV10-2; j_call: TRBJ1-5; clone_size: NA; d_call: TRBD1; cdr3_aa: CASSAGRTGTSNQPQHF; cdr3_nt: TGCGCCAGCAGCGCAGGCAGGACAGGGACTAGCAATCAGCCCCAGCATTTT
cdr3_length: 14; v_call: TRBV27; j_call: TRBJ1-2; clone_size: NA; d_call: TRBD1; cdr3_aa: CASSWGRQGAGYTF; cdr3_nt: TGTGCCAGCAGTTGGGGACGACAGGGGGCCGGCTACACCTTC